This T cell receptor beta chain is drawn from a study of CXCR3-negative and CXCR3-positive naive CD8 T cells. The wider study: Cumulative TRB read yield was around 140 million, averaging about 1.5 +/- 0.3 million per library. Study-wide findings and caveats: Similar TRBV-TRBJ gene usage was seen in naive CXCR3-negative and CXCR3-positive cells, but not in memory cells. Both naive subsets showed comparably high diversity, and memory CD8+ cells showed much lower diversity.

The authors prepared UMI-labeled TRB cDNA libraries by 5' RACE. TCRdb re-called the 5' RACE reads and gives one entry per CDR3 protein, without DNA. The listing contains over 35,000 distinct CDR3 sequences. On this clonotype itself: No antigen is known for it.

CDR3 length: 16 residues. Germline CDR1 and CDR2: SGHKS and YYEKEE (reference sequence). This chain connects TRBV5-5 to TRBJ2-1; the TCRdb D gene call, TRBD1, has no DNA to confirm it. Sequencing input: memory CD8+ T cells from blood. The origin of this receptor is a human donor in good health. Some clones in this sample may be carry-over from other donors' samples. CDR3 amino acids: CASSPGPGGSYNEQFF.